The table lists the clone carrying this T cell receptor beta chain with a few counts. Per the germline V gene, CDR1 is SGHVS and CDR2 is FQNEAQ. This CDR3 is 16 amino acids long. V was clipped by 1 base and J by 1 base, with 12 bases between them. The entry originates in a study of blood T cells in healthy people across ages. Combining a sample-barcoded 5' primer with a J-beta primer mix, a second PCR ran for about 6 to 11 cycles. TCRdb re-called the 5' RACE reads through MiXCR, storing one row per CDR3 protein. The table has some 880,000 distinct CDR3 sequences, under 40% seen once. The sequenced sample consisted of blood. The clonotype was recovered from a young man in good health. This rearrangement joins TRBV7-8 to TRBJ2-3; D not certain. This CDR3 is CASSLGLATRTDTQYF. CDR3 coding DNA: TGTGCCAGCAGCTTAGGTCTTGCGACCCGCACAGATACGCAGTATTTT. The whole variable domain, filled in from reference TRBV7-8 and TRBJ2-3, reads GAGVSQSPRYKVAKRGQDVALRCDPISGHVSLFWYQQALGQGPEFLTYFQNEAQLDKSGLPSDRFFAERPEGSVSTLKIQRTQQEDSAVYLCASSLGLATRTDTQYFGPGTRLTVL.